This T cell receptor beta chain was recorded in a study of T cells in Graves' hyperthyroidism and ophthalmopathy. This clonotype came up many times. One end of the junction is discordant with germline, which a read error may explain. From RNA transcripts, TCR beta CDR3 regions were amplified. First-round RT-PCR of the TCR CDR3 relied on the HTBI primer set. One entry per CDR3 protein results from TCRdb running MiXCR on the multiplex PCR reads. The sample records fewer than 650,000 distinct CDR3 sequences, 14% to 15% being singletons. Thyroid ultrasound, orbital computed tomography, clinical symptoms, and serum thyroxine and TRAb underpinned diagnoses. The sample consisted of blood. This sequence originates from a middle-aged woman with Graves' ophthalmopathy.

The CDR3 bases are TGTGCTAGCAGCCTACAGACAGGGGGACAAGAGACCCAGTACTTC. This translates into CASSLQTGGQETQYF. The V and J genes are TRBV7-7 and TRBJ2-5; 9 bases agree with TRBD1. This CDR3 is built from 15 residues. Germline V gene sequence: CDR1 SSHAT, CDR2 FNYEAQ (reference sequence). The full variable domain, in which reference TRBV7-7 and TRBJ2-5 provide the parts outside the CDR3, is GAGVSQSPRYKVTKRGQDVTLRCDPISSHATLYWYQQALGQGPEFLTYFNYEAQPDKSGLPSDRFSAERPEGSISTLTIQRTEQRDSAMYRCASSLQTGGQETQYFGPGTRLLVL.